Below are 17 T cell receptor beta chains sequenced from a single sample in a study of T cells after yellow fever vaccination. TCRdb re-analysed the 5' RACE reads in MiXCR, keeping a single row per CDR3 protein. The sample comprises about 550,000 distinct CDR3 sequences, under 25% of which are singletons, and 14% rests with the top ten. The source was PBMCs, collected 15 days after the yellow fever booster vaccination. The receptors originated from a man in his thirties or forties who received the YFV17D yellow fever vaccine.

The chain joins TRBV20-1 to TRBJ2-2; tentative D call: TRBD2 (7 bases). Trimming stripped 1 base from V and 5 bases from J, with 11 bases between. Germline V gene lookup returns CDR1 DFQATT and CDR2 SNEGSKA (reference sequence). The CDR3 sequence is 14 residues long. DNA of the CDR3: TGCAGTGCTAGAGCGGGGGGCAGGACCGGGGAGCTGTTTTTT. It encodes CSARAGGRTGELFF.

A few counts support this clonotype. The chain combines TRBV6-2 or TRBV6-3 with TRBJ2-1, with 10 bases matching TRBD2. Unmatched junction bases numbered 10, after V lost 4 bases and J lost 7 bases. The germline gives CDR1 MNHEY, CDR2 SVGEGT. The CDR3 extends over 16 amino acids. The CDR3 DNA follows: TGTGCCAGCAGTTCCCCTCGGCTAGCGGGAGCAAATGAGCAGTTCTTC. Its translation: CASSSPRLAGANEQFF.

In this sample, this clonotype turned up many times. At one end the junction does not follow the germline gene, possibly because of a read error. The J gene is TRBJ2-3, the V gene TRBV7-7, with D possibly TRBD1 on 6 matching bases. This CDR3 is 14 amino acids long. Germline CDR1 and CDR2: SSHAT and FNYEAQ (reference sequence). This CDR3 is CASSLGQRTDTQYF. CDR3 bases: TGTGCTAGCAGCTTAGGACAGCGAACAGATACGCAGTATTTT.

This chain uses TRBV28 with TRBJ2-7, with D possibly matching TRBD1 (5 bases). Germline loops: CDR1 MDHEN, CDR2 SYDVKM. The CDR3 sequence is 14 residues long. Trimming shortened V by 7 bases and J by 1 base, and 14 bases separated the two germline ends. The CDR3 is CASKPPRESYEQYF. In DNA, the CDR3 is TGTGCCAGCAAGCCCCCCAGGGAATCCTACGAGCAGTACTTC.

This clonotype was found a few times. The genes are TRBV29-1 and TRBJ2-4; D perhaps matches TRBD1 (5 bases). The CDR3 spans 11 residues. Germline V lookup: CDR1 SQVTM, CDR2 ANQGSEA. Trimming cost V 6 bases and J 5 bases, with 8 bases left between them. The CDR3: CSVQGQNIQYF. CDR3 in DNA: TGCAGCGTCCAGGGTCAAAACATTCAGTACTTC.

This clonotype showed up just a few times. The chain recombines TRBV28 with TRBJ2-1; D is unclear. In germline, CDR1 is MDHEN, CDR2 SYDVKM. This CDR3 contains 13 residues. Between the trimmed V and J ends, which lost 3 bases and 10 bases, there was a span of 13 bases. The CDR3 region is CASSFGAFKEQFF. In DNA, the CDR3 is TGTGCCAGCAGTTTTGGAGCGTTTAAGGAGCAGTTCTTC.

The chain couples TRBV5-1 to TRBJ2-1; the D gene is possibly TRBD2 (5 bases). Germline V CDR1 and CDR2: SGHRS, YFSETQ. There are 16 residues in the CDR3. The germline V and J ends were trimmed by 4 bases and 0 bases, with 14 bases remaining between them. CDR3 residues: CASSPQAVSSYNEQFF. The CDR3 DNA reads TGCGCCAGCAGCCCCCAAGCGGTCAGCTCCTACAATGAGCAGTTCTTC.

This chain joins TRBV5-6 and TRBJ2-2; D is perhaps TRBD2 (6 bases). Per germline, CDR1 SGHDT and CDR2 YYEEEE. This CDR3 contains 15 residues. V gave up 0 bases and J gave up 5 bases, with 11 bases separating them. CDR3 sequence (DNA): TGTGCCAGCAGCTTGGGAGGGACTGCAACCGGGGAGCTGTTTTTT. It encodes CASSLGGTATGELFF.

This clonotype was counted between two and nine times. The V and J genes are TRBV6-2 or TRBV6-3 and TRBJ2-3, with TRBD2 identical over 12 bases. CDR3 size: 21 residues. Germline trimming cut 0 bases from V and 2 bases from J; bases unmatched to any gene: 15. Germline CDR1 and CDR2: MNHEY and SVGEGT. The CDR3 loop is CASSYSTPSGRGYYNTDTQYF. The CDR3 DNA sequence: TGTGCCAGCAGTTACTCGACGCCTAGCGGGAGGGGGTACTACAACACAGATACGCAGTATTTT.

This clonotype was detected only a few times. V gene TRBV7-2 combines with J gene TRBJ1-5; tentatively, D is TRBD1 (6 bases). V was clipped by 5 bases and J by 6 bases, with 11 bases between them. CDR1 is SGHTA, CDR2 FQGNSA, per germline. CDR3 size: 13 residues. CDR3 in DNA: TGTGCCAGCAGCGGCAGGGGAGGTCAGCCCCAGCATTTT. Translation: CASSGRGGQPQHF.

This clonotype was observed a single time. This chain connects TRBV12-3 or TRBV12-4 to TRBJ1-5; TRBD1 matches at 7 bases. The CDR3 runs to 13 residues. Germline trimming cut 8 bases from V and 5 bases from J; bases unmatched to any gene: 6. In DNA form, the CDR3 reads TGTGCCAGCGGGGACAGTCGACATCAGCCCCAGCATTTT. Its protein product is CASGDSRHQPQHF.

This clonotype was detected a few times. This rearrangement joins TRBV9 to TRBJ1-2; no firm D call. Trimming stripped 0 bases from V and 4 bases from J, with 22 bases between. CDR1 SGDLS and CDR2 YYNGEE come from the germline V gene. The CDR3 totals 18 residues. The CDR3 region is CASSVESGRRRSAYGYTF. CDR3 DNA sequence: TGTGCCAGCAGCGTAGAGTCGGGCAGGCGGCGAAGCGCCTATGGCTACACCTTC.

This clonotype was detected a few times. The CDR3 loop is CASSWAGGHTEAFF. Here the CDR3 DNA reads TGTGCCAGCAGTTGGGCCGGGGGTCACACTGAAGCTTTCTTT. The chain combines TRBV27 with TRBJ1-1; D perhaps matches TRBD1 (5 bases). Trimming stripped 4 bases from V and 3 bases from J, with 12 bases between. This CDR3 is 14 amino acids long. Per the germline V gene, CDR1 is MNHEY and CDR2 is SMNVEV (reference sequence).

V gene TRBV20-1 combines with J gene TRBJ2-7; perhaps TRBD1 as D (5 bases). The CDR3 is 14 residues long. V lost 5 bases and J 4 bases, leaving 18 bases between the germline ends. Germline CDR1 DFQATT, CDR2 SNEGSKA (reference sequence). As DNA, the CDR3 is TGCAGTGCTGAGAACCGCAGGGCCGGATACGAGCAGTACTTC. Residues: CSAENRRAGYEQYF.

This clonotype was observed at least ten times. This rearrangement joins TRBV6-5 to TRBJ2-3, with 8 bases aligning to TRBD2. The CDR3 length is 14 residues. J gave up 2 bases and V 4 bases, and 2 bases lay outside the gene matches. Germline V CDR1 and CDR2: MNHEY, SVGAGI. As DNA, the CDR3 is TGTGCCAGCAGTTTAGCGGGGACCACAGATACGCAGTATTTT. This codes for CASSLAGTTDTQYF.

This clonotype was seen a few times. This chain uses TRBV12-3 or TRBV12-4 with TRBJ2-3; tentative D call: TRBD2 (5 bases). The CDR3 contains 14 residues. V gave up 7 bases and J gave up 2 bases, with 13 bases separating them. CDR3 sequence: CASTFGLHTDTQYF. The CDR3 nucleotides are TGTGCCAGCACCTTCGGACTTCACACAGATACGCAGTATTTT.

This clonotype showed up many times. This chain links TRBV5-1 with TRBJ1-3; TRBD1 matches 11 bases. This CDR3 contains 15 residues. Per germline, CDR1 SGHRS and CDR2 YFSETQ. V lost 4 bases to trimming and J lost 2 bases; unmatched junction nucleotides: 2. CDR3 region: CASSRTGGTGNTIYF. The CDR3 coding sequence is TGCGCCAGCAGCAGGACAGGGGGCACTGGAAACACCATATATTTT.